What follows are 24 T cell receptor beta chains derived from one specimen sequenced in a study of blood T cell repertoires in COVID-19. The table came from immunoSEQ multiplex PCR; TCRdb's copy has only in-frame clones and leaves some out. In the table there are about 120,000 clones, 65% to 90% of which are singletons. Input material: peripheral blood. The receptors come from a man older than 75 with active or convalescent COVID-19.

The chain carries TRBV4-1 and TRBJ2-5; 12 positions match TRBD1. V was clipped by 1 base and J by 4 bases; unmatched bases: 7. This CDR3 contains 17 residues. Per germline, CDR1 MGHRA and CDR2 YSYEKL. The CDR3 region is CASSQARDRGQGETQYF. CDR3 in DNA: TGCGCCAGCAGCCAAGCGAGGGACAGGGGGCAAGGAGAGACCCAGTACTTC.

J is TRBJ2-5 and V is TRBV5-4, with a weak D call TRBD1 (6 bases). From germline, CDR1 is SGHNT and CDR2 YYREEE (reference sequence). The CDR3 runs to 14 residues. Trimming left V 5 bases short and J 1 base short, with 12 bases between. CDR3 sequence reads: CASSRTGTQETQYF. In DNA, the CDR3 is TGTGCCAGCAGTCGTACAGGGACCCAAGAGACCCAGTACTTC.

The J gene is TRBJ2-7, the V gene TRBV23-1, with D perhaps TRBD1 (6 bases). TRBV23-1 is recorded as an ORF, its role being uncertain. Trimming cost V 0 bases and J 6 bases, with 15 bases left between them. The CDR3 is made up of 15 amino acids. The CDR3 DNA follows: TGCGCCAGCAGTCAATCCTGGGGGCTCCGGCTCGAGCAGTACTTC. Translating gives CASSQSWGLRLEQYF.

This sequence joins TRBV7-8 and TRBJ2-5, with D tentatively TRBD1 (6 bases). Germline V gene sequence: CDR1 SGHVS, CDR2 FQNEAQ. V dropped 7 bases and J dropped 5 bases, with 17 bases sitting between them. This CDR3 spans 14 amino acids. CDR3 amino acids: CASTTAGVRETQYF. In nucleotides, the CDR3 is TGTGCCAGCACCACCGCAGGGGTGCGCGAGACCCAGTACTTC.

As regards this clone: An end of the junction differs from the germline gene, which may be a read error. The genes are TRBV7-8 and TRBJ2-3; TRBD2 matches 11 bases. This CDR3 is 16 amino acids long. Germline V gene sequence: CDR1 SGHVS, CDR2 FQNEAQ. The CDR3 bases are TGTGCCAGCAGCCTAGCGGGGGGTCGGAGCACAGATACGCAGTATTTT. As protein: CASSLAGGRSTDTQYF. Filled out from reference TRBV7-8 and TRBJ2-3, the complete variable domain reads GAGVSQSPRYKVAKRGQDVALRCDPISGHVSLFWYQQALGQGPEFLTYFQNEAQLDKSGLPSDRFFAERPEGSVSTLKIQRTQQEDSAVYLCASSLAGGRSTDTQYFGPGTRLTVL.

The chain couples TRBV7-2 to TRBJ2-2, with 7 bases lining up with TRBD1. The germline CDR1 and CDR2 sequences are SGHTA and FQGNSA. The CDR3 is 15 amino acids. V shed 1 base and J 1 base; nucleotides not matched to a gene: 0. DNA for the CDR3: TGTGCCAGCAGCTTAGGGACAGGGAACACCGGGGAGCTGTTTTTT. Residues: CASSLGTGNTGELFF.

The chain's CDR3 is CASSSTARGGSYNSPLHF. The CDR3 DNA follows: TGTGCCAGCAGCTCCACGGCACGGGGAGGGTCCTATAATTCACCCCTCCACTTT. This chain joins TRBV5-4 and TRBJ1-6; the D is unclear. This CDR3 region has 18 residues. The V end lost 3 bases, the J end lost 1 base, and 17 bases lay between the germline ends. Germline values: CDR1 SGHNT, CDR2 YYREEE (reference sequence).

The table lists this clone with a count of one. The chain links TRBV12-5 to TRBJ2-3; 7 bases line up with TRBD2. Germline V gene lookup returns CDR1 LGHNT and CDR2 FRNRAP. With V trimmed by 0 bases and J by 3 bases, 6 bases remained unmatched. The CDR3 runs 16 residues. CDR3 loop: CASGLVLSGETDTQYF. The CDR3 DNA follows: TGTGCTAGTGGTTTGGTACTGAGCGGGGAAACAGATACGCAGTATTTT.

The CDR3 DNA reads TGTGCCATCAGTGAGCGACAGGGGATCAAAAACATTCAGTACTTC. Amino acid sequence: CAISERQGIKNIQYF. The rearrangement joins TRBV10-3 to TRBJ2-4; TRBD1 agrees at 8 bases. The V segment lost 2 bases and the J segment 3 bases; nucleotides outside the gene matches: 3. The CDR3 runs to 15 residues. Germline lookup yields CDR1 ENHRY and CDR2 SYGVKD.

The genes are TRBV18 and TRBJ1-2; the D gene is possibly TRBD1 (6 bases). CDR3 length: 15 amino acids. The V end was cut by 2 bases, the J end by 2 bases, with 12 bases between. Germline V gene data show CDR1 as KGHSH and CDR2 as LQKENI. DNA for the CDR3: TGTGCCAGCTCACCAGGACAGCTGGGGAACTATGGCTACACCTTC. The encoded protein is CASSPGQLGNYGYTF.

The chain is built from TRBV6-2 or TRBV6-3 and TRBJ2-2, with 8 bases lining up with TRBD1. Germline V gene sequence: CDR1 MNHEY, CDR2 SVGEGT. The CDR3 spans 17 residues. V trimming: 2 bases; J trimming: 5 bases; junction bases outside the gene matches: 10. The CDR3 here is CASSYTVGQVITGELFF. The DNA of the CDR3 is TGTGCCAGCAGTTACACTGTGGGACAGGTGATAACCGGGGAGCTGTTTTTT.

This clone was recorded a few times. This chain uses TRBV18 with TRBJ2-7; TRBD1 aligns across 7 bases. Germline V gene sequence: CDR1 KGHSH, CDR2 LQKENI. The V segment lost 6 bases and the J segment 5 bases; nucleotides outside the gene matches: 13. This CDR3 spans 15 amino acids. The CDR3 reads CASSRDRQGLNEQYF. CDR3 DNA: TGTGCCAGCTCCCGAGATAGACAGGGCCTCAACGAGCAGTACTTC. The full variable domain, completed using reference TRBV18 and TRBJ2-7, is NAGVMQNPRHLVRRRGQEARLRCSPMKGHSHVYWYRQLPEEGLKFMVYLQKENIIDESGMPKERFSAEFPKEGPSILRIQQVVRGDSAAYFCASSRDRQGLNEQYFGPGTRLTVT.

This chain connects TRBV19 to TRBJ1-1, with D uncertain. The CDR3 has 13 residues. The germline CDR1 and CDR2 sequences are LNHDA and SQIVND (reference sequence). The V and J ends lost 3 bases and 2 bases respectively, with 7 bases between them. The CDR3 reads CASSIVTNTEAFF. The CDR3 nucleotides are TGTGCCAGTAGTATTGTCACAAACACTGAAGCTTTCTTT.

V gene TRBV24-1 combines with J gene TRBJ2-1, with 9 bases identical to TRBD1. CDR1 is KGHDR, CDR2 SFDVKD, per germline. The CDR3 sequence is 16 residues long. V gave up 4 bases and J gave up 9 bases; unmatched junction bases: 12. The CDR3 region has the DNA TGTGCCACCAGTGACCTTGGGACAGGGAGTGAGGTTGAGCAGTTCTTC. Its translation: CATSDLGTGSEVEQFF.

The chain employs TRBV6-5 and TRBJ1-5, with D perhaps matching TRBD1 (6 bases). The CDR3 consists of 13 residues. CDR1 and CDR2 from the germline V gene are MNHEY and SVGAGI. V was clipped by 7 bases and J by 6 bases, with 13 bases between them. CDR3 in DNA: TGTGCCAGCAACAACCAGGGGAGTCAGCCCCAGCATTTT. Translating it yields CASNNQGSQPQHF.

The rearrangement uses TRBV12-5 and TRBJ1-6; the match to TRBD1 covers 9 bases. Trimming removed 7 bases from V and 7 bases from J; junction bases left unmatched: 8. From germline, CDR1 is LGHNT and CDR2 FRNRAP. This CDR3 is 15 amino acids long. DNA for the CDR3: TGTGCTAGTGCCGAAGGAGGGACAGGGAATTCACCCCTCCACTTT. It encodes CASAEGGTGNSPLHF.

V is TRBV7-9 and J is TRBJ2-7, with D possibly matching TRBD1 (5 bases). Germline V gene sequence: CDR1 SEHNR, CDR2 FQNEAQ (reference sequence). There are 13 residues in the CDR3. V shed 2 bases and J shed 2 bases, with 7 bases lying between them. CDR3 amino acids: CASSLTGTYEQYF. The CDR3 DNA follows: TGTGCCAGCAGCTTAACAGGAACCTACGAGCAGTACTTC.

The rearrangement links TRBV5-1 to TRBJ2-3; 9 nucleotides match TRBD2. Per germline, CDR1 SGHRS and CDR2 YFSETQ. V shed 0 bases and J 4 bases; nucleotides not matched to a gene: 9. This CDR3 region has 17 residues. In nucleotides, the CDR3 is TGCGCCAGCAGCTTGGGGTTAGCGGGAGTCTACTCAGATACGCAGTATTTT. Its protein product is CASSLGLAGVYSDTQYF.

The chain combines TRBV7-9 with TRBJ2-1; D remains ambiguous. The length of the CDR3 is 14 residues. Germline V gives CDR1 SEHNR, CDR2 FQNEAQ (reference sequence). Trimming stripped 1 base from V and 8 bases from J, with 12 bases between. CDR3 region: CASSLVGQLDEQFF. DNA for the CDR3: TGTGCCAGCAGCTTAGTTGGGCAGCTGGATGAGCAGTTCTTC.

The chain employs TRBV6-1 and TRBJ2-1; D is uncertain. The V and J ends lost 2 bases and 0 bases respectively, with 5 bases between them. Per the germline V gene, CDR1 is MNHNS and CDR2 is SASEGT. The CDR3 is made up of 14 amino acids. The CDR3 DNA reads TGTGCCAGCAGTGAACGGAGCTCCTACAATGAGCAGTTCTTC. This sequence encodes CASSERSSYNEQFF.

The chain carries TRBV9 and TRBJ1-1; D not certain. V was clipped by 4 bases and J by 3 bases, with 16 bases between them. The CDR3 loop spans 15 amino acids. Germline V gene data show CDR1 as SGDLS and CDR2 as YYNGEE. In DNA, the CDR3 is TGTGCCAGCAGCCCCCGGATTTTAAGCGACACTGAAGCTTTCTTT. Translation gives CASSPRILSDTEAFF.

The CDR3 DNA follows: TGTGCCAGCATCGATTGGGAGCGTAGGGGGCGCGATGGCTACACCTTC. Residues: CASIDWERRGRDGYTF. The genes are TRBV7-3 and TRBJ1-2, with 7 bases lining up with TRBD1. This CDR3 region has 16 residues. J gave up 6 bases and V 7 bases, and 17 bases lay outside the gene matches. From germline, CDR1 is SGHTA and CDR2 FQGTGA.

The CDR3: CASSATRQGYKETQYF. Written as DNA, the CDR3 is TGTGCCAGCAGTGCGACACGACAGGGATACAAGGAGACCCAGTACTTC. The V call is TRBV25-1, the J call TRBJ2-5, with 7 bases lining up with TRBD1. Per germline, CDR1 MGHDK and CDR2 SYGVNS. J gave up 5 bases and V 4 bases, and 13 bases lay outside the gene matches. This CDR3 region has 16 residues.

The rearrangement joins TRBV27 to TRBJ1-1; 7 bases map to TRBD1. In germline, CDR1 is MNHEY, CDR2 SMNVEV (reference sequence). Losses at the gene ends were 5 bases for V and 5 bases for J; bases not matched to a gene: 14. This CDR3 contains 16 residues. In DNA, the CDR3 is TGTGCCAGCAGTAGGCAATTTGACAGGGCTAGGACTGAAGCTTTCTTT. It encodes CASSRQFDRARTEAFF.